This entry lists 5 T cell receptor beta chains sequenced from one sample in a study of shared T cell receptors in the human thymus (dated by TCRdb to the early 2020s). Library generation was performed with the immunoSEQ multiplex PCR assay. Not all clones reach the TCRdb copy of this immuneACCESS table, which keeps in-frame sequences only. Checked studies attribute under half of the gap to unresolved V genes and leave the rest unexplained. Here the sample has hundreds of thousands of clones; approximately 89% occur a single time. Roughly 0.0087% of the sample is taken by the ten largest. These data also formed part of another study, on human thymus T cells.

The sequenced sample was thymocytes. These receptors all come from a boy less than two years old with a congenital heart defect. Donor details come from another sample of the same person, matched by shared clones.

This chain links TRBV11-2 with TRBJ2-7, with D possibly matching TRBD2 (7 bases). Trimming took 1 base from V and 2 from J, leaving 12 bases between them. This CDR3 is built from 15 residues. Germline CDR1 and CDR2: SGHAT and FQNNGV. CDR3 DNA sequence: TGTGCCAGCAGCTTAGTCGCGGGGGCGGCCTACGAGCAGTACTTC. Translating it yields CASSLVAGAAYEQYF.

V and J are TRBV29-1 and TRBJ1-2; D is perhaps TRBD1 (5 bases). Germline CDR1 is SQVTM and CDR2 is ANQGSEA. The CDR3 consists of 17 residues. Deletions cut 0 bases from V and 5 bases from J, with 22 bases between. The chain's CDR3 is CSVEDLSRQPRSYGYTF. CDR3 coding DNA: TGCAGCGTTGAAGACCTCTCCCGACAGCCTCGGTCTTATGGCTACACCTTC.

J is TRBJ2-7 and V is TRBV4-3, with D possibly being TRBD2 (6 bases). Germline-derived CDR1 and CDR2 are LGHNA and YSLEER. V was cut by 0 bases and J by 6 bases, with 21 bases left in between. There are 17 residues in the CDR3. CDR3 loop: CASSQDPARRGSVEQYF. The CDR3 DNA reads TGCGCCAGCAGCCAAGATCCGGCAAGGAGGGGTTCGGTCGAGCAGTACTTC.

The chain employs TRBV4-3 and TRBJ2-5, with D unclear. V was cut by 1 base and J by 5 bases, with 11 bases left in between. CDR1 is LGHNA and CDR2 is YSLEER in the germline V gene. There are 14 residues in the CDR3. The CDR3 reads CASSQVTSQETQYF. The DNA for the CDR3 is TGCGCCAGCAGCCAAGTAACATCCCAGGAGACCCAGTACTTC.

This clone was detected only a few times. The chain links TRBV4-2 to TRBJ1-2; D is ambiguous. The V gene lost 0 bases and the J gene lost 3 bases, with 5 bases spanning the gap. The CDR3 loop spans 13 amino acids. In germline, CDR1 is LGHNA, CDR2 YNFKEQ. CDR3 coding DNA: TGTGCCAGCAGCCAAGATCGGGACTATGGCTACACCTTC. It translates to CASSQDRDYGYTF.